The TCR beta chain described here comes from a study of blood T cell repertoires in COVID-19. In the study's own analysis: Amplification of reference gene primers provided the estimated nucleated cell counts. The protocol was immunoSEQ multiplex PCR, while the TCRdb copy is restricted to in-frame clones and leaves out a portion. V, J and clone size derive from that table, while D and trimming were established from the DNA sequence. This sample has around 360,000 clones, with 80% to 90% found just once. This CDR3 spans 13 amino acids. Per the germline V gene, CDR1 is SGHDT and CDR2 is YYEEEE. V was pared by 1 base and J by 5 bases, with 7 bases between. The participants were between about 18 and 89 years old and came from about two dozen US areas.

The chain recombines TRBV5-6 with TRBJ1-5; D gene unclear. This clonotype was obtained from a middle-aged man in a cohort exposed to, infected with or recovered from COVID-19 (not recorded which). The sequenced sample was PBMCs or T cells enriched from blood (not recorded which). The DNA of the CDR3 is TGTGCCAGCAGCTTGTTTGGGCATCAGCCCCAGCATTTT. This translates into CASSLFGHQPQHF.